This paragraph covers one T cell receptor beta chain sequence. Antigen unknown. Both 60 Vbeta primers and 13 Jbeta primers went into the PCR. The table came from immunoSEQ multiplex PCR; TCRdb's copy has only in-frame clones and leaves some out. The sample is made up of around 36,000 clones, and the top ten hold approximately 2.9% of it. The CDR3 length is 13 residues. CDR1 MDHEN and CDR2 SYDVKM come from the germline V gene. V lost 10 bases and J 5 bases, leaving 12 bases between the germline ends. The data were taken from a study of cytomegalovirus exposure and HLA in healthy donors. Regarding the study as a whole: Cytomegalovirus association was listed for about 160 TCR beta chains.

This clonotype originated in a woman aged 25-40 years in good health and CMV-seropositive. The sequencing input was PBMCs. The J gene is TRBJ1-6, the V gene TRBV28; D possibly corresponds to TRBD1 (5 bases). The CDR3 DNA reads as TGTGCCACGAACCAGGGTAATAATTCACCCCTCCACTTT. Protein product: CATNQGNNSPLHF.